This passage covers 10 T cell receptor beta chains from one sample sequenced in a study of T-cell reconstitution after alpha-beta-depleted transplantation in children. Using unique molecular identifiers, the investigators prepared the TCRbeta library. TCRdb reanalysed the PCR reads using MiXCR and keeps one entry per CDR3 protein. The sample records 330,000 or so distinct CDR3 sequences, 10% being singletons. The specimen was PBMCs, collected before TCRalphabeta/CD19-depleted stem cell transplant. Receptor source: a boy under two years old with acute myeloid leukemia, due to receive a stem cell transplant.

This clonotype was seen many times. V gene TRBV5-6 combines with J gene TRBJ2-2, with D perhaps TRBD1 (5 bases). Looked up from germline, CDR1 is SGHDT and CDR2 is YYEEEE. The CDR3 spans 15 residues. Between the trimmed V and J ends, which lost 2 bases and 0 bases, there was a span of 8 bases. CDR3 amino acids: CASSFRTSNTGELFF. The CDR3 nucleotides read TGTGCCAGCAGCTTCCGGACATCGAACACCGGGGAGCTGTTTTTT.

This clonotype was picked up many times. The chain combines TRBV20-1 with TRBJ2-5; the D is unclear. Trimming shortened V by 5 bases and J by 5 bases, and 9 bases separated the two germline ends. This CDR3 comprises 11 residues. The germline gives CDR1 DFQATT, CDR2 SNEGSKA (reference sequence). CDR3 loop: CSAALKETQYF. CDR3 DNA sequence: TGCAGTGCTGCCCTTAAGGAGACCCAGTACTTC.

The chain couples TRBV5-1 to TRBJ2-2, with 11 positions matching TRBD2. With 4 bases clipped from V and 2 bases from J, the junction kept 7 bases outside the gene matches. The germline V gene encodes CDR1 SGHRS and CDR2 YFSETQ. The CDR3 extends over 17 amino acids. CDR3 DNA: TGCGCCAGCAGCCCCTTAGCGGGAGGGCCTAACACCGGGGAGCTGTTTTTT. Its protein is CASSPLAGGPNTGELFF.

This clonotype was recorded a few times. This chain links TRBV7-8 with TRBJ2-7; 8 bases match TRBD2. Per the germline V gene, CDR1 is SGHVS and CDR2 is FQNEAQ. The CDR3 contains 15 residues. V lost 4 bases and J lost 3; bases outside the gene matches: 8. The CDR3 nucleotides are TGTGCCAGCAGCTCGGCCGGGACTAGAGGCTACGAGCAGTACTTC. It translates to CASSSAGTRGYEQYF. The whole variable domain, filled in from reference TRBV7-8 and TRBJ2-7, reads GAGVSQSPRYKVAKRGQDVALRCDPISGHVSLFWYQQALGQGPEFLTYFQNEAQLDKSGLPSDRFFAERPEGSVSTLKIQRTQQEDSAVYLCASSSAGTRGYEQYFGPGTRLTVT.

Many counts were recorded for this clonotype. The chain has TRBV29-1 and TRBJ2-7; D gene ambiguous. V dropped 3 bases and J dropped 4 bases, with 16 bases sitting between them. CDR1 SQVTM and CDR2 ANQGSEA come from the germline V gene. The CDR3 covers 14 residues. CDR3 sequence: CSVDKASNPYEQYF. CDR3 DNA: TGCAGCGTTGACAAGGCGTCAAACCCTTACGAGCAGTACTTC.

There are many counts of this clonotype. The CDR3 region has the DNA TGTGCCAGCAGTTGGACAGGGGGCGAAACCTACGAGCAGTACTTC. It yields the protein CASSWTGGETYEQYF. The chain links TRBV27 to TRBJ2-7; 11 bases map to TRBD1. CDR3 size: 15 residues. The J segment lost 2 bases and the V segment lost 4 bases, leaving 4 bases of the junction unmatched. Germline assignment: CDR1 MNHEY and CDR2 SMNVEV (reference sequence).

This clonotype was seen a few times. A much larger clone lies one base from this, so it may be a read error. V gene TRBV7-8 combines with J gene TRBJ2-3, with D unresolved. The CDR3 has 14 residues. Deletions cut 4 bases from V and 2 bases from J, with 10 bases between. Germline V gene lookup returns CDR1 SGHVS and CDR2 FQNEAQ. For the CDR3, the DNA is TGTGCCAGCAGCTCCGGAGTCAACACAGATACGCAGTATTTT. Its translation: CASSSGVNTDTQYF. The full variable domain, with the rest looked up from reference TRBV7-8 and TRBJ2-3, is GAGVSQSPRYKVAKRGQDVALRCDPISGHVSLFWYQQALGQGPEFLTYFQNEAQLDKSGLPSDRFFAERPEGSVSTLKIQRTQQEDSAVYLCASSSGVNTDTQYFGPGTRLTVL.

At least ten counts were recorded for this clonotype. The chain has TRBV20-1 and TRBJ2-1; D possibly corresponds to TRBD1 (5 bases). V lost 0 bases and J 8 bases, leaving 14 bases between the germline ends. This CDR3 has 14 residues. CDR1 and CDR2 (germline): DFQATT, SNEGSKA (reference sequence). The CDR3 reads CSARDRRQGYEQFF. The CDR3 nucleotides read TGCAGTGCTAGAGATCGACGGCAGGGCTATGAGCAGTTCTTC.

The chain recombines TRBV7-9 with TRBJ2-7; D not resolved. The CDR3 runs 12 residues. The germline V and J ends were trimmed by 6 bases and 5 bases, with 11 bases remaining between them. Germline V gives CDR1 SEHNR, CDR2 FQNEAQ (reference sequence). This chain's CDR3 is CASRPPEDEQYF. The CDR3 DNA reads TGTGCCAGCAGGCCCCCAGAGGACGAGCAGTACTTC.

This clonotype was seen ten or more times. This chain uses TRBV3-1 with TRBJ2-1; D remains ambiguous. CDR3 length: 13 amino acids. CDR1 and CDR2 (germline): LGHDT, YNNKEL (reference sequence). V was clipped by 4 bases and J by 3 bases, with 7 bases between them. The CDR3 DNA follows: TGTGCCAGCAGCCCCCCAGGCTACAATGAGCAGTTCTTC. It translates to CASSPPGYNEQFF.